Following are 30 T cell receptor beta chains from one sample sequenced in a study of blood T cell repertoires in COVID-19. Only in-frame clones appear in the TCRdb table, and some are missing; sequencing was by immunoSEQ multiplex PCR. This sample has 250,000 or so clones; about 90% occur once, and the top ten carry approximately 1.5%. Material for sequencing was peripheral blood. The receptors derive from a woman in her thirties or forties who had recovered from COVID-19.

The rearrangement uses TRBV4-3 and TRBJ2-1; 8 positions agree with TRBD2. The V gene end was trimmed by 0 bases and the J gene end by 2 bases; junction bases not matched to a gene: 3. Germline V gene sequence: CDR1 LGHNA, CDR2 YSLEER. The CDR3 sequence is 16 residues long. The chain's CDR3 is CASSQDPGLAYNEQFF. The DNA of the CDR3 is TGCGCCAGCAGCCAAGATCCGGGACTAGCCTACAATGAGCAGTTCTTC.

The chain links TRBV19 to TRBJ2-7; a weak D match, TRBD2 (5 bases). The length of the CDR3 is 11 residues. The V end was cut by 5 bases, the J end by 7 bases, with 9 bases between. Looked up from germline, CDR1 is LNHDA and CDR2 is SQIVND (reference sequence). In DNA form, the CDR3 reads TGTGCCAGTAGTTTGCGAGGGGAGCAGTACTTC. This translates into CASSLRGEQYF.

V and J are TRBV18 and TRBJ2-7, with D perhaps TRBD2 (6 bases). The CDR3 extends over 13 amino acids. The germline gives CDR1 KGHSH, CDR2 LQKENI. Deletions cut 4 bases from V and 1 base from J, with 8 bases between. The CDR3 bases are TGTGCCAGCTCACGAGCGGGTTCCTACGAGCAGTACTTC. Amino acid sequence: CASSRAGSYEQYF.

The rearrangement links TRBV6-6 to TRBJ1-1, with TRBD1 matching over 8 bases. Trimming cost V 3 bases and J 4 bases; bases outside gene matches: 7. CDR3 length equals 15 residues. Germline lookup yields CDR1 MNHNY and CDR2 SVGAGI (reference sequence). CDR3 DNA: TGTGCCAGCAGTTATGCAGGGGGCGCGTTCACTGAAGCTTTCTTT. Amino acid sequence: CASSYAGGAFTEAFF.

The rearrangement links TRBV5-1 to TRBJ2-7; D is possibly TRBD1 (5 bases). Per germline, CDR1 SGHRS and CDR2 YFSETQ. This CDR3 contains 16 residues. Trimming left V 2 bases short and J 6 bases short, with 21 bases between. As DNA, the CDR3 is TGCGCCAGCAGCTTTACACCCCAGACAGTGGTTAGCGAGCAGTACTTC. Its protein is CASSFTPQTVVSEQYF.

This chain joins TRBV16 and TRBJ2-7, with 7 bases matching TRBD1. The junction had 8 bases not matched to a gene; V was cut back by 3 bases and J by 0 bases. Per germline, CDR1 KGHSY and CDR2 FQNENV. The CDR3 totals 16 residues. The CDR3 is CASSQGDSYFSYEQYF. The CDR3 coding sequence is TGTGCCAGCAGCCAGGGGGACAGCTACTTCTCCTACGAGCAGTACTTC.

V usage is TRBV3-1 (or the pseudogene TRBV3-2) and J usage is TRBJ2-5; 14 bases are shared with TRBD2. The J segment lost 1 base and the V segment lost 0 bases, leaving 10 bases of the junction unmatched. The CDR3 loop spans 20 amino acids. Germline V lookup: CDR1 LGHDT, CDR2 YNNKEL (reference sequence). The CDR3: CASSQDRGTSGGDTQETQYF. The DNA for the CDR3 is TGTGCCAGCAGCCAAGACCGAGGGACTAGCGGGGGCGACACCCAAGAGACCCAGTACTTC.

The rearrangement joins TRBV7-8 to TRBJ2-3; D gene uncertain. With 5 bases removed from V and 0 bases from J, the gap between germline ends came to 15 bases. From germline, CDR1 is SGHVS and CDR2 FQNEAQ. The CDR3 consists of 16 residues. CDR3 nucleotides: TGTGCCAGCAGCCGAGTGGGCGTCTCTAGCACAGATACGCAGTATTTT. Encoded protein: CASSRVGVSSTDTQYF.

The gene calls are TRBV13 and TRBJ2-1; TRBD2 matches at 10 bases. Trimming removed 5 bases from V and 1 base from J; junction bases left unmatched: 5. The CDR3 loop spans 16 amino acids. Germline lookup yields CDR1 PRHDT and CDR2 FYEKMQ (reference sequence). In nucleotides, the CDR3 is TGTGCCAGCAGCATACGGACTAGCGGTTCCTACAATGAGCAGTTCTTC. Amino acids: CASSIRTSGSYNEQFF.

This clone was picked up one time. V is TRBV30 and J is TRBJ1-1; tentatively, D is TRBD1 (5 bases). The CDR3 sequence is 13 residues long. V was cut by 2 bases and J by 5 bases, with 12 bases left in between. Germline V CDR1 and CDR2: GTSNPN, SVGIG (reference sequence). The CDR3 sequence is CAWSTIRGTEAFF. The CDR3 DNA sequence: TGTGCCTGGAGTACCATCCGGGGGACTGAAGCTTTCTTT.

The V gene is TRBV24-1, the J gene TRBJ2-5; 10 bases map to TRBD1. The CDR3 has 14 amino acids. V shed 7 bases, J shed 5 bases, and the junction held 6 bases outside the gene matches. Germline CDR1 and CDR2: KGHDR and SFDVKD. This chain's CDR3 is CATSQTGGQETQYF. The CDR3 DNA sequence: TGTGCCACCAGCCAGACAGGGGGCCAGGAGACCCAGTACTTC.

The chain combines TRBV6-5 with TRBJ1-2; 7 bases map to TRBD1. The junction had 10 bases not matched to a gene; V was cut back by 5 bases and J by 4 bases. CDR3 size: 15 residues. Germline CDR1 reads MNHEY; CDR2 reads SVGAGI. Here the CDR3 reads CASSQVRRTGYGYTF. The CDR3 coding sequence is TGTGCCAGCAGTCAGGTCCGGCGGACAGGCTATGGCTACACCTTC.

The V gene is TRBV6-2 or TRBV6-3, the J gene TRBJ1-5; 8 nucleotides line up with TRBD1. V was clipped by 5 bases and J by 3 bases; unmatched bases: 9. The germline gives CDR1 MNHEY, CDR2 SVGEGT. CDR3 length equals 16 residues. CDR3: CASSRPGQAINQPQHF. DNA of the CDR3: TGTGCCAGCAGTCGTCCGGGACAGGCGATCAATCAGCCCCAGCATTTT.

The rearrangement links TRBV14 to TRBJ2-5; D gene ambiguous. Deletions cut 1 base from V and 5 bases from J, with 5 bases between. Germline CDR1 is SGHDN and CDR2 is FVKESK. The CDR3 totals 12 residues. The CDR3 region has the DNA TGTGCCAGCAGCCAAGTCCGGGAGACCCAGTACTTC. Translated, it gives CASSQVRETQYF.

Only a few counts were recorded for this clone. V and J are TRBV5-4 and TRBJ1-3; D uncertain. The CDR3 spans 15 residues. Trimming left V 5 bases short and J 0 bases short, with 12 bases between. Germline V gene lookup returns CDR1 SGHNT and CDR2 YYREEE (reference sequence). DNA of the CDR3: TGTGCCAGCAGGCCCGCGAGTAGCTCTGGAAACACCATATATTTT. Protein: CASRPASSSGNTIYF.

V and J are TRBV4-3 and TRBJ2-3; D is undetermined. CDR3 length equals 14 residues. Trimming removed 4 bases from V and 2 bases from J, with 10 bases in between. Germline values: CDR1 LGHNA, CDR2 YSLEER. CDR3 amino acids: CASSLADSTDTQYF. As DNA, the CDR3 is TGCGCCAGCAGCCTGGCCGATTCCACAGATACGCAGTATTTT.

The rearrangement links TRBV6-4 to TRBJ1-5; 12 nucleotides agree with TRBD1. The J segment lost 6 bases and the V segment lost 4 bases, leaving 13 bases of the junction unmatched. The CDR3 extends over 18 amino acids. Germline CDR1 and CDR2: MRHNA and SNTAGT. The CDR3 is CASSGGPGQGADSQPQHF. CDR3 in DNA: TGTGCCAGCAGTGGAGGTCCGGGACAGGGGGCCGATAGTCAGCCCCAGCATTTT.

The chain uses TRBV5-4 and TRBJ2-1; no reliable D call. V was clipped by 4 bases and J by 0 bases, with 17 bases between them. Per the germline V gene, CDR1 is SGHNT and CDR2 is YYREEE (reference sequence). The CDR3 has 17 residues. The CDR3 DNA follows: TGTGCCAGCAGCCCCGTTTACTCAGCGAGCTCCTACAATGAGCAGTTCTTC. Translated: CASSPVYSASSYNEQFF.

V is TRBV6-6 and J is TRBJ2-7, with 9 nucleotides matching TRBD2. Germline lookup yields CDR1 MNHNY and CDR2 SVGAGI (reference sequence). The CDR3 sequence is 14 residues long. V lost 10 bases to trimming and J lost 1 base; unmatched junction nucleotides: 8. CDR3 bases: TGTGCCACAGTCCTAGCGGGGCTGTCCTACGAGCAGTACTTC. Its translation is CATVLAGLSYEQYF.

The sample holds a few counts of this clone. The CDR3 loop reads CASSLLRVSSGHTGELFF. The DNA for the CDR3 is TGTGCCAGCAGCTTGCTTAGGGTGTCTAGCGGACACACCGGGGAGCTGTTTTTT. The chain has TRBV7-6 and TRBJ2-2; 7 bases match TRBD2. The junction had 13 bases not matched to a gene; V was cut back by 3 bases and J by 3 bases. This CDR3 is 18 amino acids long. From germline, CDR1 is SGHVS and CDR2 FNYEAQ.

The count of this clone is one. CDR3 amino acids: CASSPNSNTGELFF. Written as DNA, the CDR3 is TGTGCCAGCTCACCAAACAGCAACACCGGGGAGCTGTTTTTT. The rearrangement uses TRBV18 and TRBJ2-2; unclear D gene. The V gene lost 2 bases and the J gene lost 2 bases, with 6 bases spanning the gap. Germline V CDR1 and CDR2: KGHSH, LQKENI. The CDR3 spans 14 residues.

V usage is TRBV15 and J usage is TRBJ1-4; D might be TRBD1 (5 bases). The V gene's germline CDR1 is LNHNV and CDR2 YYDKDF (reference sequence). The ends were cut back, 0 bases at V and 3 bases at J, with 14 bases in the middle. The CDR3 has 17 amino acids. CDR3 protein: CATSRDRGGAPNEKLFF. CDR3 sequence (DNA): TGTGCCACCAGCAGAGATCGGGGGGGAGCCCCTAATGAAAAACTGTTTTTT.

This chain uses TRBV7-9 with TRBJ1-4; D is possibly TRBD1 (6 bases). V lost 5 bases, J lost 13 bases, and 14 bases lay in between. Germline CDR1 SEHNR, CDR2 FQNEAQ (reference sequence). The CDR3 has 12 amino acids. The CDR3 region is CASSASQGRLFF. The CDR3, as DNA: TGTGCCAGCAGCGCCTCACAGGGACGACTGTTTTTT.

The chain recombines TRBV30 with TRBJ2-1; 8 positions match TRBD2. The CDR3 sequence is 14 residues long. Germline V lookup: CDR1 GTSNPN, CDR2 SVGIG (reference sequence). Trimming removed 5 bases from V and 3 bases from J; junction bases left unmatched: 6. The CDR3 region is CAWGPGTSYNEQFF. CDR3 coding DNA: TGTGCCTGGGGGCCCGGGACTAGCTACAATGAGCAGTTCTTC.

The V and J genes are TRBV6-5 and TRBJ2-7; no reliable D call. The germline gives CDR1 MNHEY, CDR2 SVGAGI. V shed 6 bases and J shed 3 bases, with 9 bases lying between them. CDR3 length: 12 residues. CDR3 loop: CASRSGLYEQYF. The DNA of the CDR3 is TGTGCCAGCAGATCTGGGCTCTACGAGCAGTACTTC.

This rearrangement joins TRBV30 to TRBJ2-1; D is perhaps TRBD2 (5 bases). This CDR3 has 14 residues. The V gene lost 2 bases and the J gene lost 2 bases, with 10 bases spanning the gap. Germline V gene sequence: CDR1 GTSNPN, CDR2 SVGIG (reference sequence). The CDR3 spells CAWSPLGAYNEQFF. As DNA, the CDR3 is TGTGCCTGGAGTCCCCTCGGGGCCTACAATGAGCAGTTCTTC.

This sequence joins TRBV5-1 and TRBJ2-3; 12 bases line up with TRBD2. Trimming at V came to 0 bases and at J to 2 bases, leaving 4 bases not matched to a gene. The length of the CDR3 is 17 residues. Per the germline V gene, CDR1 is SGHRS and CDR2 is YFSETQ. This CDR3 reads CASSLGLAGAYTDTQYF. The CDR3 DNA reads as TGCGCCAGCAGCTTGGGACTAGCGGGGGCCTACACAGATACGCAGTATTTT.

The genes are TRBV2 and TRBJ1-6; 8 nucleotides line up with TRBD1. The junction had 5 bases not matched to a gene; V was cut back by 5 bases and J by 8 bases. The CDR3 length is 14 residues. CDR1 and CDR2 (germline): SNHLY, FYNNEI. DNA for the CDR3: TGTGCCAGCAGTACGGACAGGGTCCATTCACCCCTCCACTTT. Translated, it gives CASSTDRVHSPLHF. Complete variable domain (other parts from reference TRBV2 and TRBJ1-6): EPEVTQTPSHQVTQMGQEVILRCVPISNHLYFYWYRQILGQKVEFLVSFYNNEISEKSEIFDDQFSVERPDGSNFTLKIRSTKLEDSAMYFCASSTDRVHSPLHFGNGTRLTVT.

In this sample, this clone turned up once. The DNA for the CDR3 is TGTGCCAGCAGCGTCCTGACTAGCGGGGGGCGTAGCGGGGAGCTGTTTTTT. It codes for CASSVLTSGGRSGELFF. The V call is TRBV7-2, the J call TRBJ2-2, with 13 nucleotides matching TRBD2. This CDR3 region has 17 residues. With V trimmed by 5 bases and J by 7 bases, 10 bases remained unmatched. From germline, CDR1 is SGHTA and CDR2 FQGNSA.

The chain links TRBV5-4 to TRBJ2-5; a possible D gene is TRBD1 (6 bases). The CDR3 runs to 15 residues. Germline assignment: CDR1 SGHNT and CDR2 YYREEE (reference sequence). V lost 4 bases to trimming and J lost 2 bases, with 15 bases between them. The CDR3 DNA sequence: TGTGCCAGCAGCCCTGTTCCCCAGGGGCAAGAGACCCAGTACTTC. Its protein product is CASSPVPQGQETQYF.